This TCR beta chain was captured by sequencing in a study of cytomegalovirus exposure and HLA in healthy donors. Amplification used 60 Vbeta primers and 13 Jbeta primers. Data came from immunoSEQ multiplex PCR; TCRdb stores just in-frame clones and leaves some out. The data contain some 110,000 clones, roughly 74% of them singletons. Sequencing was carried out using PBMCs. This TCR was sampled from a woman between 45 and 60 years old in good health and CMV-seropositive.

DNA of the CDR3: TGCGCCAGCAGGGGACAGGGTTCATCTCTATATGCTTTCTTT. It specifies CASRGQGSSLYAFF. V is TRBV5-1 and J is TRBJ1-1, with 9 bases matching TRBD1. CDR3 length equals 14 residues. Germline loops: CDR1 SGHRS, CDR2 YFSETQ. Losses at the gene ends were 5 bases for V and 11 bases for J; bases not matched to a gene: 13. Together with reference TRBV5-1 and TRBJ1-1, the CDR3 gives the full variable domain: KAGVTQTPRYLIKTRGQQVTLSCSPISGHRSVSWYQQTPGQGLQFLFEYFSETQRNKGNFPGRFSGRQFSNSRSEMNVSTLELGDSALYLCASRGQGSSLYAFFGQGTRLTVV.